This record looks at one T cell receptor beta chain sequence and its context. The target antigen is unknown. This specimen comes from a study of beta chain features in type 1 diabetes. The entirety of the isolated RNA underwent reverse transcription, so expressed TCRB transcripts were sequenced. Data came from immunoSEQ multiplex PCR; TCRdb stores just in-frame clones and leaves some out. The data show about 5,700 clones, around 75% seen once. The CDR3 totals 11 residues. V lost 4 bases and J 4 bases, leaving 4 bases between the germline ends. General study findings and limits: A cDNA-based sequencing approach could over-represent cells with high TCR expression.

The sequenced sample was Tregs from blood. The rearrangement links TRBV23-1 to TRBJ2-5, with unresolved D. TRBV23-1 is an ORF; its function is uncertain. The receptor was derived from a young man in good health. Here the CDR3 DNA reads TGCGCCAGCAGTCGGAGAGAGACCCAGTACTTC. This sequence encodes CASSRRETQYF.